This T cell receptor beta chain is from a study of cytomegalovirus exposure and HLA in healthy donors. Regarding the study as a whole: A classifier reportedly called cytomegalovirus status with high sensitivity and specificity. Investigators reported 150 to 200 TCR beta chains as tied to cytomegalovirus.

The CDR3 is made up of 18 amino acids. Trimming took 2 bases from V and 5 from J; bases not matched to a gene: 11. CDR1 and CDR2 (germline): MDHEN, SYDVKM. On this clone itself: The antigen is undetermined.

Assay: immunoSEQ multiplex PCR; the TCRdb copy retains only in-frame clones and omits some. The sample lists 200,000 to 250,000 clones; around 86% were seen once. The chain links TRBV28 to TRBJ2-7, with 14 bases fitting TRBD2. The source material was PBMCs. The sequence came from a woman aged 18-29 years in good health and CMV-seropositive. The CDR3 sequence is CASSLEYGTSGRADEQYF. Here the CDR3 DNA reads TGTGCCAGCAGTTTAGAGTATGGGACTAGCGGGAGAGCGGACGAGCAGTACTTC.